Each of the 9 T cell receptor beta chains below was sequenced from the same sample in a study of cytotoxic CD8 clonotypes in ibrutinib-treated CLL. TCRdb's copy holds only in-frame clones and misses some; the assay was immunoSEQ multiplex PCR. The sample consists of over 150,000 clones, around three quarters of them appearing once. The sample was PBMCs, taken after 24 months of ibrutinib treatment. All receptors derive from a human donor with chronic lymphocytic leukemia.

The chain is built from TRBV5-1 and TRBJ1-1; D may be TRBD1 (5 bases). This CDR3 is built from 15 residues. V gave up 3 bases and J gave up 1 base, with 13 bases separating them. The V gene's germline CDR1 is SGHRS and CDR2 YFSETQ. The CDR3 spells CASSWGPSPNTEAFF. CDR3 nucleotides: TGCGCCAGCAGCTGGGGCCCAAGTCCGAACACTGAAGCTTTCTTT. The full variable domain, completed using reference TRBV5-1 and TRBJ1-1, is KAGVTQTPRYLIKTRGQQVTLSCSPISGHRSVSWYQQTPGQGLQFLFEYFSETQRNKGNFPGRFSGRQFSNSRSEMNVSTLELGDSALYLCASSWGPSPNTEAFFGQGTRLTVV.

This chain links TRBV5-1 with TRBJ1-2; 7 nucleotides agree with TRBD1. V was pared by 3 bases and J by 5 bases, with 10 bases of the junction left unmatched. The CDR3 sequence is 15 residues long. The germline V gene has CDR1 SGHRS and CDR2 YFSETQ. The CDR3 region has the DNA TGCGCCAGCAGCTGGGACCGTCCAGGGGGGTATGGCTACACCTTC. Encoded protein: CASSWDRPGGYGYTF.

The CDR3, as DNA: TGTGCCAGCAGCTTGGACCTGTTAGGGACTGAAGCTTTCTTT. Translating it yields CASSLDLLGTEAFF. The rearrangement links TRBV5-4 to TRBJ1-1; no clear D gene. Between the trimmed V and J ends, which lost 0 bases and 5 bases, there was a span of 11 bases. Germline assignment: CDR1 SGHNT and CDR2 YYREEE (reference sequence). The CDR3 is 14 amino acids.

The chain uses TRBV18 and TRBJ1-1, with 9 bases that match TRBD1. V gave up 3 bases and J gave up 4 bases; unmatched junction bases: 3. CDR3 length equals 14 residues. Germline V lookup: CDR1 KGHSH, CDR2 LQKENI. The CDR3 reads CASSPLDRGTEAFF. The CDR3 DNA follows: TGTGCCAGCTCACCCCTGGACAGGGGCACTGAAGCTTTCTTT.

The V gene is TRBV2, the J gene TRBJ2-2, with 8 bases aligning to TRBD1. Germline V gives CDR1 SNHLY, CDR2 FYNNEI. Losses at the gene ends were 4 bases for V and 7 bases for J; bases not matched to a gene: 20. The CDR3 totals 19 residues. The CDR3 DNA sequence: TGTGCCAGCAGTGCGACAGGGGTTGCTCTAGCGTACATGAGCGGGGAGCTGTTTTTT. The encoded protein is CASSATGVALAYMSGELFF.

The chain carries TRBV7-8 and TRBJ2-7, with 7 bases matching TRBD2. V shed 5 bases, J shed 0 bases, and the junction held 13 bases outside the gene matches. This CDR3 is built from 17 residues. Germline lookup yields CDR1 SGHVS and CDR2 FQNEAQ. The CDR3 here is CASSLEGRGASSYEQYF. The CDR3, as DNA: TGTGCCAGCAGCCTCGAGGGGAGGGGAGCCAGCTCCTACGAGCAGTACTTC.

This rearrangement joins TRBV7-9 to TRBJ1-1; D call uncertain. Germline CDR1 and CDR2: SEHNR and FQNEAQ (reference sequence). The CDR3 totals 15 residues. V lost 5 bases and J 5 bases, leaving 18 bases between the germline ends. As DNA, the CDR3 is TGTGCCAGCAGCCCCTGGGGTGCGGCAGGTACTGAAGCTTTCTTT. Its protein is CASSPWGAAGTEAFF. Supplemented by reference TRBV7-9 and TRBJ1-1, the full variable domain reads DTGVSQNPRHKITKRGQNVTFRCDPISEHNRLYWYRQTLGQGPEFLTYFQNEAQLEKSRLLSDRFSAERPKGSFSTLEIQRTEQGDSAMYLCASSPWGAAGTEAFFGQGTRLTVV.

The V call is TRBV5-1, the J call TRBJ2-1; 11 nucleotides align to TRBD2. V was clipped by 4 bases and J by 4 bases; unmatched bases: 10. CDR1 and CDR2 from the germline V gene are SGHRS and YFSETQ. The CDR3 runs 17 residues. The CDR3 region is CASSQDPGTSGYNEQFF. The CDR3 bases are TGCGCCAGCAGCCAAGATCCCGGGACTAGCGGATACAATGAGCAGTTCTTC.

The CDR3 DNA sequence: TGTGCCAGCAGCCAACCCGGGACAGGGCCATTTCTCAGAGGGTCCGAGCAGTACTTC. It translates to CASSQPGTGPFLRGSEQYF. The chain is built from TRBV4-2 and TRBJ2-7; 9 bases agree with TRBD1. The J segment lost 6 bases and the V segment lost 2 bases, leaving 20 bases of the junction unmatched. The CDR3 consists of 19 residues. In germline, CDR1 is LGHNA, CDR2 YNFKEQ.